This TCR beta chain was identified during a study of CD8 T cells in ankylosing spondylitis. Study-level results: Researchers reportedly found disease-linked clones significantly enriched in matched ankylosing spondylitis synovial fluid. The authors found the disease-linked clones to be CD8+ and relatively rare in peripheral blood. Within ankylosing spondylitis blood, a TCR beta motif made up of seven to nine highly homologous variants appeared to be characteristic.

About this clonotype itself: The antigen is not known.

Germline V gene lookup returns CDR1 MDHEN and CDR2 SYDVKM. The V end lost 4 bases, the J end lost 1 base, and 15 bases lay between the germline ends. This CDR3 is built from 16 residues. Each TCR beta library was made by quantitative 5'-RACE that incorporated molecular barcodes. TCRdb reanalysed the 5' RACE reads using MiXCR and keeps one entry per CDR3 protein. The sample contains a few hundred thousand distinct CDR3 sequences, about 20% of which appear only once. The sample comprised blood, either unsorted or a sorted T cell fraction (not recorded which). The J gene is TRBJ2-3, the V gene TRBV28, with D possibly matching TRBD1 (5 bases). The sequence was obtained from a male donor with ankylosing spondylitis or in good health (not recorded which). CDR3 nucleotide sequence: TGTGCCAGCAGTTGGGGCCTGGTCAGGCGCACAGATACGCAGTATTTT. Translating it yields CASSWGLVRRTDTQYF.